This is a list of T cell receptor beta chains from one sample in a study of neurological immune-mediated disorders. MiXCR, run by TCRdb on the 5' RACE reads, gives a single entry per CDR3 protein. The table has roughly 28,000 distinct CDR3 sequences, about 3.5% seen once. Sequences were obtained from PBMCs. These receptors all come from a young woman with multiple sclerosis. The CDR3 runs from the conserved cysteine through the conserved F or W. D genes are given only for firm matches. The size of a clone is reported for some rows only, either as once, few or many, or as a class for expanded clones.

>.|TRBJ1-2|TRBV5-1|many
TGCGCCAGCAGCTTGGAAGGGCGCTATGGCTACACCTTC
CASSLEGRYGYTF
>.|TRBJ2-3|TRBV20-1|many
TGCAGTGCCACGCTAACGACAGATACGCAGTATTTT
CSATLTTDTQYF
>.|TRBJ1-5|TRBV5-6|many
TGTGCCAGCAGCTTGGCCACCCTGGGCAATCAGCCCCAGCATTTT
CASSLATLGNQPQHF
>.|TRBJ1-6|TRBV20-1|few
TGCAGTGCTAGAGGAGGGAGGATCGGAAACTCACCCCTCCACTTT
CSARGGRIGNSPLHF
>.|TRBJ2-1|TRBV20-1|.
TGCAGTGCTAGAGAGTTAGGGGTCCGCGGTGTGTCCTACAATGAGCAGTTCTTC
CSARELGVRGVSYNEQFF
>.|TRBJ1-6|TRBV7-2|many
TGTGCCAGCAGGGAGTCCCTCTATAATTCACCCCTCCACTTT
CASRESLYNSPLHF
>.|TRBJ1-1|TRBV6-2/TRBV6-3|many
TGTGCCAGCAGTTCAGTCTGGAACACTGAAGCTTTCTTT
CASSSVWNTEAFF
>TRBD2|TRBJ2-2|TRBV25-1|.
TGTGCCACCTCACCCCGACTAGCGGGACCCACCGGGGAGCTGTTTTTT
CATSPRLAGPTGELFF
>.|TRBJ1-1|TRBV12-3/TRBV12-4|many
TGTGCCAGCAGTGGACAGCTAAACACTGAAGCTTTCTTT
CASSGQLNTEAFF
>.|TRBJ2-4|TRBV20-1|.
TGCAGTGCTGAGGGTCTTAAAAAAGGCATTCAGTACTTC
CSAEGLKKGIQYF
>TRBD2|TRBJ2-1|TRBV28|many
TGTGCCAGCAGTTGGACTAGCGGGAGTGGTGGGGATGAGCAGTTCTTC
CASSWTSGSGGDEQFF
>.|TRBJ2-7|TRBV6-2/TRBV6-3|many
TGTGCCAGCAGTTTTACAGTATACGAGCAGTACTTC
CASSFTVYEQYF
>TRBD1|TRBJ1-2|TRBV7-6|many
TGTGCCAGCAGCCCGGGACAGGGGAACTATGGCTACACCTTC
CASSPGQGNYGYTF
>TRBD1|TRBJ1-5|TRBV7-9|.
TGTGCCAGCAGCACCCAAACAGGGGGCCCCGATCAGCCCCAGCATTTT
CASSTQTGGPDQPQHF
>TRBD2|TRBJ2-1|TRBV6-6|many
TGTGCCACCCTGACGGGGGGGAGCTACAATGAGCAGTTCTTC
CATLTGGSYNEQFF
>.|TRBJ1-3|TRBV3-1|many
TGTGCCAGCAGCCGCGATAGCCGGGGGGCGCTTGGAAACACCATATATTTT
CASSRDSRGALGNTIYF
>TRBD2|TRBJ2-1|TRBV29-1|many
TGCAGCGCCCCGAGGGGGTCGGGGACTAGCGGGAGCAATGAGCAGTTCTTC
CSAPRGSGTSGSNEQFF
>TRBD2|TRBJ2-1|TRBV10-3|many
TGTGCCATGTCCCTCAGCGGGAACAATGAGCAGTTCTTC
CAMSLSGNNEQFF
>.|TRBJ1-2|TRBV29-1|many
TGCAGCGTTGGAGTGATAGGGGCCTACTATGGCTACACCTTC
CSVGVIGAYYGYTF
>.|TRBJ2-4|TRBV18|many
TGTGCCAGCTCACCCGGACTGCATAAAAACATTCAGTACTTC
CASSPGLHKNIQYF
>.|TRBJ2-7|TRBV20-1|medium-sized
TGCAGTGCTAGAGACGGACAGATCATCGCCTACGAGCAGTACTTC
CSARDGQIIAYEQYF
>TRBD2|TRBJ2-5|TRBV7-2|many
TGTGCCAGCAGCTTATTAGCGGGGGCCGTGGAGACCCAGTACTTC
CASSLLAGAVETQYF
>.|TRBJ2-5|TRBV5-6|many
TGTGCCAGCAGCTTTATGGTATCGCCGGGACACCACCAAGAGACCCAGTACTTC
CASSFMVSPGHHQETQYF
>.|TRBJ2-3|TRBV12-3/TRBV12-4|.
TGTGCCAGCAGACTTACAGATACGCAGTATTTT
CASRLTDTQYF
>.|TRBJ1-5|TRBV3-1|many
TGTGCCAGCAGCCATCGCGGGCAGGGGAGTCAGCCCCAGCATTTT
CASSHRGQGSQPQHF
>.|TRBJ2-2|TRBV3-1|many
TGTGCCAGCAGCCAACCGGGACAAGGCACCTACACCGGGGAGCTGTTTTTT
CASSQPGQGTYTGELFF
>.|TRBJ2-2|TRBV12-3/TRBV12-4|many
TGTGCCAGCTCCCACCAGAACACCGGGGAGCTGTTTTTT
CASSHQNTGELFF
>.|TRBJ2-1|TRBV7-9|many
TGTGCCAGCAGCTTATTAGGGGGCAATGAGCAGTTCTTC
CASSLLGGNEQFF
>TRBD2|TRBJ2-7|TRBV28|many
TGTGCCAGCAGTGCCCCGGGACTAGCGGGACGAGAGCAGTACTTC
CASSAPGLAGREQYF
>.|TRBJ2-2|TRBV6-5|many
TGTGCCAGCAGTTACTCAGCTACCTCTGGGGAGCTGTTTTTT
CASSYSATSGELFF
>TRBD1|TRBJ2-7|TRBV7-9|many
TGTGCCAGCAGGTTGGCAGGGGGCGCCGCCTACGAGCAGTACTTC
CASRLAGGAAYEQYF
>TRBD2|TRBJ2-3|TRBV5-5|many
TGTGCCAGCAGCCAGGCGGGTAGCGGGTCTAGCACAGATACGCAGTATTTT
CASSQAGSGSSTDTQYF
>TRBD1|TRBJ2-7|TRBV7-2|many
TGTGCCAGCAGCTTAGAGGGGACAGGGTTCGTGGAGCAGTACTTC
CASSLEGTGFVEQYF
>.|TRBJ2-5|TRBV5-1|many
TGCGCCAGCAGCTCCGGAGGGGGAATCGAGACCCAGTACTTC
CASSSGGGIETQYF
>.|TRBJ1-5|TRBV28|many
TGTGCCAGCAGCACGGGGGGGCGACAGCCCCAGAATTTT
CASSTGGRQPQNF
>TRBD2|TRBJ2-7|TRBV7-2|.
TGTGCCAGCAGCTTAGGGCTAGCGGGAGAAGGGTTGGGCTACGAGCAGTACTTC
CASSLGLAGEGLGYEQYF
>.|TRBJ1-4|TRBV5-1|many
.
CASSFGAGEKLFF